Detailed here is one TCR beta chain. The clone's antigen remains unknown. Per-base quality was not reported, and no clone a single base away is much larger than it. The CDR3 spans 14 residues, from the cysteine through the phenylalanine. Solely the CDR3 DNA is kept, with 42 bases framed from the first base. CDR1 and CDR2 are read off the germline V gene (reference sequence) as WNHNN and SYGVQD. V drops 3 bases and J drops 5 bases, leaving 13 bases in between. This sample stems from a study of cytomegalovirus exposure and HLA in healthy donors (dated by TCRdb to 2015 to 2018). Context from the whole study: In an earlier analysis of roughly 500 of the donors, less than 350 Gb of sequence data and 117 million unique TCR beta sequences from about 179 million T cells were reported. An early release that covered around 590 HLA-typed donors contained approximately 300 gigabases of sequencing data and 70 million to 100 million unique TCR sequences. Among the roughly 400 genotyped donors, more than 70% belonged to the genetic ancestry cluster associated with self-reported Caucasian donors. The study aimed to test whether cataloging public T cell receptors could reveal signatures of past pathogen exposure. Using immunosequencing, the study profiled T cell repertoires from 500 to 800 subjects and related those repertoires to cytomegalovirus serostatus. A separate validation cohort of 100 to 150 different subjects was used in addition to the roughly 670-subject first cohort. To predict cytomegalovirus infection status, the study brought together high-throughput TCR immunosequencing, statistical association of individual TCRs with disease status, and machine learning. In a later analysis, previously published TCR beta repertoires from 666 donors were re-analyzed and high-resolution HLA genotyping was added so that TCR occurrence patterns could be studied. Rather than drawing on any new phenotypic data, the later analysis identified candidate immune exposures from TCR beta sequences and the way those sequences occurred across donors. An earlier analysis of around 580 of the donors used high-throughput TCR beta sequencing to judge whether each TCR beta V gene segment behaved as functional or pseudogenic. Donor age, sex, ethnicity and CMV serostatus were compiled together with the repertoire data. A later genetic analysis used genome-wide SNP genotypes for 398 of the 666 donors, treating that subset as a discovery cohort. All discovery cohort repertoires had been generated on a single sequencing platform. HLA typing covered class I and class II loci at four-digit resolution. The number of donors typed differed by locus, with roughly 629-640 for A, B, C, DRB1 and DQB1, 522 for DQA1, 606 for DPA1, and roughly 450 for DPB1. Four or five DR-DQ haplotypes were handled as single units for association and clustering, since linkage in the cohort was strong. Among almost 400 genotyped donors of the cohort, an average of approximately 240,000 unique TCR beta nucleotide sequences were sequenced per donor, about a sixth of them non-productive.

Library preparation used the immunoSEQ multiplex PCR assay. A mixture of 60 forward primers for TCR Vbeta segments and 13 reverse primers for TCR Jbeta segments was used in the multiplex PCR. Amplification of the CDR3 region of rearranged TCR beta genes was performed with a multiplex PCR assay on genomic DNA. The Illumina HiSeq System was used to sequence the amplified TCR beta libraries as 87-base-pair reads. Per the source publication's procedure: A later analysis counted tens of millions of unique TCR beta chains across the 690 or so repertoires, and about 10 million of these chains were shared by at least two donors. A nearest-neighbor algorithm error-corrected the raw reads and collapsed the reads into unique sequences, merging closely related sequences to remove PCR and sequencing errors. V, D and J gene segments were assigned by aligning CDR3 sequences to IMGT reference sequences. For a sequence to be retained, a match of at least six nucleotides was required to both a V gene segment and a J gene segment. A rearrangement counted as productive if the CDR3 had no stop codons and remained in frame with V and J, and every other rearrangement counted as non-productive. CDR3 was defined by IMGT convention, running from the second conserved V-encoded cysteine to the conserved J-encoded phenylalanine. Sequences without an unambiguous match to a single V gene segment were excluded from the earlier analysis of approximately 600 of the donors. In an earlier analysis of roughly 500 of the donors, V segments were called functional above 56.7% productive rearrangements and were called segregating when the between-donor standard deviation exceeded 5%. A statistical classification framework was built for diagnosing cytomegalovirus status from the catalog of TCR beta chain sequences. A later analysis assigned V and J genes by comparing TCR nucleotide sequences with IMGT/GENE-DB human TR gene sequences. Using the TCRdist pipeline, a later analysis assigned CDR3 sequences along with most-parsimonious VDJ recombination scenarios. In a later analysis, each TCR beta chain was defined by its CDR3 amino acid sequence together with its V-gene family, and reads without a unique V-gene family were excluded. In a later analysis, 450 to 600 highly shared, low-generation-probability nucleotide sequences were removed to address suspected cross-contamination and a sequencing artifact. In a later analysis, a clonal expansion index was calculated for each public chain from normalized within-repertoire ranks of inferred template counts. A later analysis computed generation probabilities with a VDJ recombination model fitted to out-of-frame rearrangements, and checked the results against IGoR. In a later analysis, TCR-TCR, TCR-HLA and TCR-CMV co-occurrence was scored with hypergeometric tests, and a repertoire-size bias correction was applied to TCR pairs. In a later analysis, false discovery rates were estimated by permuting HLA or CMV assignments 20 times. A later analysis grouped co-occurring TCRs with DBSCAN, adding TCRdist sequence similarity when clustering within HLA-allele-positive subsets. Repertoires with fewer than 30,000 or more than 120,000 public chains, plus five repertoires with anomalous nucleotide sharing, were excluded from co-occurrence clustering. Imported from immuneACCESS, the table was reduced by TCRdb to in-frame sequences with V and J called. These copies leave out some clones; in studies compared against another copy, an unresolved V gene accounts for under half, and the cause of the remainder is not known. V and J calls and clone size follow that table, whereas D and trimming were derived from the DNA. The sample table holds roughly 200,000 clones, of which around nine tenths were seen once. Jointly, the top ten make up roughly 0.34% of the sample.

In total, approximately 610 healthy bone marrow donors made up the cohort. All cohort members were sampled while nominally healthy, although unrecorded immune exposures were likely present. The donor tested CMV seronegative, placing the donor among the 350 or so seronegative members of the cohort. A peripheral blood sample was collected from each donor, and TCR beta sequencing was performed on peripheral blood mononuclear cells. The Qiagen DNeasy Blood Extraction Kit was used to extract genomic DNA from the blood cell samples. Results and caveats for the whole study, not just this receptor: For the cohort, immune exposure information was limited to CMV serostatus. Compared with the roughly 700-donor mean, donors in an Asian-associated ancestry cluster had fewer N-insertions in productive TCRs, according to a later genetic analysis. A total of about 150 TCR beta chains were listed by the study as associated with cytomegalovirus. A cluster of highly shared sequence variants was judged likely to represent a technical artifact of the sequencing pipeline. Over 15 rarely observed V segments, including chromosome 9 orphons, were excluded from the earlier analysis of some 590 of the donors because counts were too low. According to a later analysis, parvovirus B19, influenza, CMV and Epstein-Barr virus appeared linked to several top co-occurrence clusters. A further reported finding was that TCR beta sequences accurately predicted the HLA-A and HLA-B alleles for most subjects in the first cohort. According to the authors, the approach could potentially be generalized to other disease states and immunological phenotypes. Only TCR beta chains were sequenced in this cohort, and the absence of alpha or paired-chain data limited detectable features. Cytomegalovirus status was reported to be diagnosed by the classifier with high specificity and sensitivity in both the original and validation cohorts. Sequencing depth was assumed to be roughly uniform across donors in the presence/absence analyses, though that assumption may not hold. Across donors, most TCR sequences were observed very rarely, whereas some public TCRs were present in many individuals. A later analysis associated about 16,000 TCR beta sequences with specific HLA alleles at a false discovery rate of 0.05. In a later analysis, HLA-associated TCR beta chains showed more clonal expansion and lower generation probabilities than non-associated chains that were equally common. Correlated functional status among segregating V segments might be attributable to linkage disequilibrium, but an unknown experimental factor could not be ruled out. In an earlier analysis of several hundred of the donors, most TCR beta V segments were observed in productive rearrangements about 90% or about 30% of the time, broadly matching IMGT annotations. Most CMV-associated TCR beta chains appeared to be HLA-restricted in a later analysis, and the HLA associations seemed to be driven largely by CMV exposure. Because HLA typing was missing for some donors at each locus, association tests included only the typed subset. In vitro tests confirmed that a few of the cytomegalovirus-associated TCR beta chains recognize cytomegalovirus antigens. An association between a missense DCLRE1C variant and V-gene and J-gene trimming of TCR beta chains was found in a later genetic analysis and replicated in an independent cohort. The 87-base-pair reads could not distinguish some IMGT-functional V segments, including TRBV6-2 and TRBV6-3, so those segments were excluded. When HLA alleles, especially DR and DQ, strongly co-occurred, TCR associations were difficult to assign to individual alleles. In a later analysis, TCR association rates were found to vary across HLA loci, with the most associated TCRs seen for DRB1 alleles and the fewest for HLA-C alleles.

The rearranged segments are TRBV10-1 and TRBJ1-2, with no reliable assignment of the D segment. The sequence was collected from a woman in her twenties or thirties in good health and CMV-seronegative. Sequenced sample: PBMCs. The CDR3 protein is CASSEKPGSYGYTF. The DNA is TGCGCCAGCAGTGAAAAGCCGGGGAGTTATGGCTACACCTTC.